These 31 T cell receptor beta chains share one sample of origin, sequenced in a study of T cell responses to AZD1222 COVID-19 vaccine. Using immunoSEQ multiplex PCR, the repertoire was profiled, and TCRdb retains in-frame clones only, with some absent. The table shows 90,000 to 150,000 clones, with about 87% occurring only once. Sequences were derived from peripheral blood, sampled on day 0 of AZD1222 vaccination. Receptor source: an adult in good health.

The CDR3 DNA follows: TGTGCCAGCAGCTCCTCTGCGGGACCCAATGAGCAGTTCTTC. The encoded protein is CASSSSAGPNEQFF. J is TRBJ2-1 and V is TRBV9; tentatively, D is TRBD2 (6 bases). This CDR3 is 14 amino acids long. The germline V gene has CDR1 SGDLS and CDR2 YYNGEE. V was clipped by 4 bases and J by 6 bases, with 14 bases between them.

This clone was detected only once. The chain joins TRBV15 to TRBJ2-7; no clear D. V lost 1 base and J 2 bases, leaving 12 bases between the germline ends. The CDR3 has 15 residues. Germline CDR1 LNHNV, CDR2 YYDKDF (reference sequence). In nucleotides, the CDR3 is TGTGCCACCAGCAGAGGCATTATTACTACCTACGAGCAGTACTTC. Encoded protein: CATSRGIITTYEQYF.

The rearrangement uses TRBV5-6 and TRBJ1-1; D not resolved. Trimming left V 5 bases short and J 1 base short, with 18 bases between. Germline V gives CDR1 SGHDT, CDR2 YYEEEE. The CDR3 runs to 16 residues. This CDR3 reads CASSFLIRAKNTEAFF. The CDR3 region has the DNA TGTGCCAGCAGTTTTCTCATCCGGGCCAAGAACACTGAAGCTTTCTTT.

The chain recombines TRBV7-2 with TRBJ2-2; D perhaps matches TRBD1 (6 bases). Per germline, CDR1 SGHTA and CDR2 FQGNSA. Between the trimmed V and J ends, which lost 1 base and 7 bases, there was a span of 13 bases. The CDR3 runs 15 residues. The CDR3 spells CASSLEGHRGGELFF. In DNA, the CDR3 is TGTGCCAGCAGCTTAGAGGGACACCGCGGCGGGGAGCTGTTTTTT.

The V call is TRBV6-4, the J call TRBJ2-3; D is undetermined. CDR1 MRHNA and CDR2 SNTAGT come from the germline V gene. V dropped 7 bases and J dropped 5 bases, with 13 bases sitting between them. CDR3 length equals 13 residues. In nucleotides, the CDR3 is TGTGCCAGCACTACGGACCCGGGAGATACGCAGTATTTT. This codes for CASTTDPGDTQYF.

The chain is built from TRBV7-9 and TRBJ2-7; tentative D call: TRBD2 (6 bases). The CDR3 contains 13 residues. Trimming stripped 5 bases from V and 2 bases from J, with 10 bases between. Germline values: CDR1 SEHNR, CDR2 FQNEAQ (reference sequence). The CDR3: CASSSSGPYEQYF. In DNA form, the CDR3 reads TGTGCCAGCAGCAGTAGCGGACCCTACGAGCAGTACTTC.

The CDR3 DNA follows: TGTGCCAGCAGCCCCCGCGTCCTAGGGGAGCAGTTCTTC. This encodes CASSPRVLGEQFF. This rearrangement joins TRBV5-4 to TRBJ2-1; no clear D. Germline assignment: CDR1 SGHNT and CDR2 YYREEE (reference sequence). Trimming took off 4 bases at V and 10 bases at J, with 15 bases between the two ends. This CDR3 comprises 13 residues.

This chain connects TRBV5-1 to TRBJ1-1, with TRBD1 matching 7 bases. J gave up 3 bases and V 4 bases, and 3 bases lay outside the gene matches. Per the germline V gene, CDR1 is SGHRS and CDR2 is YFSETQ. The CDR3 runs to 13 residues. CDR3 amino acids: CASSETGDTEAFF. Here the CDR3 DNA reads TGCGCCAGCAGCGAAACAGGGGACACTGAAGCTTTCTTT.

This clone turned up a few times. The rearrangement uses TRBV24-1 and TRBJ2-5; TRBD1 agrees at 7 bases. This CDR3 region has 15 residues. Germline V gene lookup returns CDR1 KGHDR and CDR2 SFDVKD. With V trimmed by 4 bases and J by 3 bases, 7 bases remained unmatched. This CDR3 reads CATSDGDSRKETQYF. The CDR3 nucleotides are TGTGCCACCAGTGACGGGGACAGTAGGAAAGAGACCCAGTACTTC.

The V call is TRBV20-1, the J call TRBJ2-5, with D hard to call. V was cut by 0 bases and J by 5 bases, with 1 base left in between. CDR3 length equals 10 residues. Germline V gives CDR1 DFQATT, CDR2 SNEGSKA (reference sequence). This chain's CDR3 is CSARDETQYF. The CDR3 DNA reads TGCAGTGCTAGAGACGAGACCCAGTACTTC.

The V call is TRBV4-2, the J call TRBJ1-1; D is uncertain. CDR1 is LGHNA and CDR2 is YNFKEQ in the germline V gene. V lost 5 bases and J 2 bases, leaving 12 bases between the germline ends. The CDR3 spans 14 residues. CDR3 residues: CASSTLVGNTEAFF. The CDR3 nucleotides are TGTGCCAGCAGCACCCTGGTGGGTAACACTGAAGCTTTCTTT.

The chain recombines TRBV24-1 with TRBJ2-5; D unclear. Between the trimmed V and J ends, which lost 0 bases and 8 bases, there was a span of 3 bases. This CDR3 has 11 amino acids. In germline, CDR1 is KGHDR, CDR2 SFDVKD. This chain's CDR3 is CATSDLFTQYF. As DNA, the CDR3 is TGTGCCACCAGTGATTTGTTCACCCAGTACTTC.

In DNA form, the CDR3 reads TGCGCCAGCAGCCCTGGGACAGGGGATTTCCAGCCCCAGCATTTT. It encodes CASSPGTGDFQPQHF. This chain uses TRBV5-1 with TRBJ1-5; 10 bases agree with TRBD1. CDR3 size: 15 residues. The J segment lost 7 bases and the V segment lost 4 bases, leaving 8 bases of the junction unmatched. CDR1 SGHRS and CDR2 YFSETQ come from the germline V gene.

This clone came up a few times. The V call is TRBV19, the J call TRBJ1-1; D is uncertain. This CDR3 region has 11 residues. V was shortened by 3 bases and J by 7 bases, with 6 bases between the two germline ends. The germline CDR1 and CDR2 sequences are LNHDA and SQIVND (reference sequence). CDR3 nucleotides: TGTGCCAGTAGTATCCAGAGTGAAGCTTTCTTT. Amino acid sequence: CASSIQSEAFF.

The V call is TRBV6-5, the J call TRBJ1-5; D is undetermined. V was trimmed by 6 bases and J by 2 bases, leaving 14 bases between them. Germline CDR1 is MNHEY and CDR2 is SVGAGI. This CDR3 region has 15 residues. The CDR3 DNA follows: TGTGCCAGCAGGGACGGCATTTCGGGCAATCAGCCCCAGCATTTT. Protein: CASRDGISGNQPQHF.

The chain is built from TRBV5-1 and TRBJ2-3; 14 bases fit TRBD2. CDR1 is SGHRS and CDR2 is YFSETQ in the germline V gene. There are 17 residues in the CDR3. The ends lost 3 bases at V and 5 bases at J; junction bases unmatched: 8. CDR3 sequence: CASSSGLAGGLGDTQYF. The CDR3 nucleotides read TGCGCCAGCAGCTCTGGACTAGCGGGAGGCCTGGGAGATACGCAGTATTTT.

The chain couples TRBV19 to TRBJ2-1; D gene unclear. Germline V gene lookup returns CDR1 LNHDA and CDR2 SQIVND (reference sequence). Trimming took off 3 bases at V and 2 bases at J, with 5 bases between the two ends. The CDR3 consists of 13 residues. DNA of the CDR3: TGTGCCAGTAGTATCAACACCTACAATGAGCAGTTCTTC. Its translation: CASSINTYNEQFF. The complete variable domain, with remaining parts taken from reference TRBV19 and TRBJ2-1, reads DGGITQSPKYLFRKEGQNVTLSCEQNLNHDAMYWYRQDPGQGLRLIYYSQIVNDFQKGDIAEGYSVSREKKESFPLTVTSAQKNPTAFYLCASSINTYNEQFFGPGTRLTVL.

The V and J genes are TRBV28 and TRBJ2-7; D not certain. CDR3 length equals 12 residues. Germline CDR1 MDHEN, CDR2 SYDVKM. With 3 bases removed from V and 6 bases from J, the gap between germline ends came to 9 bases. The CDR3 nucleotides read TGTGCCAGCAGTTTTGTAATAGGCGAGCAGTACTTC. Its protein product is CASSFVIGEQYF.

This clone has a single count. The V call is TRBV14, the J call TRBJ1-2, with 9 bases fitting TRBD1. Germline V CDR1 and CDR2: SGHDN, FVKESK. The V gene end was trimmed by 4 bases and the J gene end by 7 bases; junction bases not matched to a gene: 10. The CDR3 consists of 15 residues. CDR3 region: CASSRLQGAESGYTF. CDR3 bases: TGTGCCAGCAGCCGGTTACAGGGGGCGGAGAGTGGCTACACCTTC.

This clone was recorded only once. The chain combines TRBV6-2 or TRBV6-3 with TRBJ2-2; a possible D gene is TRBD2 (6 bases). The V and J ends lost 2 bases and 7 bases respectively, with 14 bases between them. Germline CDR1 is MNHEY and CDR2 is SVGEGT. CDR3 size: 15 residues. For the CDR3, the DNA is TGTGCCAGCAGTTACGGCGGGATCGTTGGCGGGGAGCTGTTTTTT. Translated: CASSYGGIVGGELFF.

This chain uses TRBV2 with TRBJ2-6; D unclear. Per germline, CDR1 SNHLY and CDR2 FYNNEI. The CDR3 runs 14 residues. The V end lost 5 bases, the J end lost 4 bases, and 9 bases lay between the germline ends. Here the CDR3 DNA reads TGTGCCAGCAGTCCCGGCACAGGGGCCAACGTCCTGACTTTC. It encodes CASSPGTGANVLTF.

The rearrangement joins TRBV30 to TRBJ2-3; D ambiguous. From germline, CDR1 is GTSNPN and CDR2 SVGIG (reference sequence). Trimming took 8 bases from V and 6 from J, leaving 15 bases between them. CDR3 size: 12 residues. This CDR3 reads CATEWGRDTQYF. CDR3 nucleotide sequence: TGTGCCACGGAATGGGGTCGGGATACGCAGTATTTT.

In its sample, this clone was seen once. CDR3 DNA sequence: TGTGCCAGCAGCTTAGAAGCTAGCGGCAATGAGCAGTTCTTC. Translation: CASSLEASGNEQFF. The chain uses TRBV11-2 and TRBJ2-1, with 7 bases identical to TRBD2. Trimming at V came to 0 bases and at J to 6 bases, leaving 2 bases not matched to a gene. The germline V gene has CDR1 SGHAT and CDR2 FQNNGV. CDR3 length: 14 amino acids.

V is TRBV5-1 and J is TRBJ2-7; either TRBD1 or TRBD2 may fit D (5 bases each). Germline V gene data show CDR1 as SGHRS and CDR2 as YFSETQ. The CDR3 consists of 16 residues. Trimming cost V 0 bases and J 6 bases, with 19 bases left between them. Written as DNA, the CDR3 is TGCGCCAGCAGCTTGGAGGCAGGGAGAAAAACCGGCGAGCAGTACTTC. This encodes CASSLEAGRKTGEQYF.

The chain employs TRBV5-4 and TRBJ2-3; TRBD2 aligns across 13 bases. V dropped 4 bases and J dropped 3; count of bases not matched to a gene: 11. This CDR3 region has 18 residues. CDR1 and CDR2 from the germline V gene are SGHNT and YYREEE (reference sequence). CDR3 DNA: TGTGCCAGCAGCCCAACGGGACTAGCGGGAACCGGGACAGATACGCAGTATTTT. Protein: CASSPTGLAGTGTDTQYF.

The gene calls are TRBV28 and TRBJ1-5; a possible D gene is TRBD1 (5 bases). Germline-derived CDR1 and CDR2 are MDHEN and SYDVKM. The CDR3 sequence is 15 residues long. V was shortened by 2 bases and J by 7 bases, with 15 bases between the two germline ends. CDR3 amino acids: CASSLGDEQRQPQHF. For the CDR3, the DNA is TGTGCCAGCAGTTTAGGGGACGAACAGCGCCAGCCCCAGCATTTT.

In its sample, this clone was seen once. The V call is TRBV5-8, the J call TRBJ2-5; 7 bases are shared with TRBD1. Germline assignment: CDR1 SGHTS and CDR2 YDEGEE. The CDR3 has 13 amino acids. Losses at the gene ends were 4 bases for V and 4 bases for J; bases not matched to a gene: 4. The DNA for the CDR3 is TGTGCCAGCAGCCGGGACAGCATAGAGACCCAGTACTTC. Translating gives CASSRDSIETQYF.

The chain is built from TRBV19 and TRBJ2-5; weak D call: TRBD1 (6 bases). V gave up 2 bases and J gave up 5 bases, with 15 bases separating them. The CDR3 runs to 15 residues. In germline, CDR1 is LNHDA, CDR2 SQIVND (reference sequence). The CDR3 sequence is CASSIWGTGMETQYF. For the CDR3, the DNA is TGTGCCAGTAGTATATGGGGAACAGGGATGGAGACCCAGTACTTC.

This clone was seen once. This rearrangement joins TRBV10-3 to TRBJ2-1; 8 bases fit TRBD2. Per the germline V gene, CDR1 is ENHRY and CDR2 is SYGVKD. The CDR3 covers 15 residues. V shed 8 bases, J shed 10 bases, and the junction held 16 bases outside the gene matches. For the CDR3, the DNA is TGTGCCATCCGTGTGACGAGCGGGAGCGCCCAAGAGCAGTTCTTC. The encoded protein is CAIRVTSGSAQEQFF.

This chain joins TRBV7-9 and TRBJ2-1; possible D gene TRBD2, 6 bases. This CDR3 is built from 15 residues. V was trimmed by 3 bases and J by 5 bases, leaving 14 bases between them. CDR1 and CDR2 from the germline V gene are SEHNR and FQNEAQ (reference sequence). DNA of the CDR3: TGTGCCAGCAGCTTGATCCGGGACTGGAACAATGAGCAGTTCTTC. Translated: CASSLIRDWNNEQFF.

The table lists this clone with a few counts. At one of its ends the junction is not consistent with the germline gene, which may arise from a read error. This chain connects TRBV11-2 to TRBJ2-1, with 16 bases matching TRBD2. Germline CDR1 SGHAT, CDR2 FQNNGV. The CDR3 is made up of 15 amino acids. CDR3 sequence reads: CASSKGTSGRAGEVF. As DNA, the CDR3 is TGTGCCAGCAGCAAAGGGACTAGCGGGAGGGCCGGCGAGGTCTTC. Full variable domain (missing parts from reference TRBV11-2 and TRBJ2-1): EAGVAQSPRYKIIEKRQSVAFWCNPISGHATLYWYQQILGQGPKLLIQFQNNGVVDDSQLPKDRFSAERLKGVDSTLKIQPAKLEDSAVYLCASSKGTSGRAGEVFGPGTRLTVL.